This TCR beta chain was obtained from a study of lymphopenia after photon versus proton radiotherapy. Germline V gene sequence: CDR1 LGHNT, CDR2 FRNRAP. This CDR3 comprises 16 residues. J was trimmed by 2 bases and V by 6 bases; bases with no gene match: 10. Only in-frame clones appear in the TCRdb table, and some are missing; sequencing was by immunoSEQ multiplex PCR. The data show some 55,000 clones, approximately 83% seen once. This chain uses TRBV12-5 with TRBJ1-5; 7 bases fit TRBD1. This receptor was obtained from a man between 40 and 49 years old with gastric cancer. Sample: peripheral blood, taken from a patient treated with photon-based radiotherapy. In DNA form, the CDR3 reads TGTGCTAGTGGCCCGCCGAGTACAGGGGGCAATCAGCCCCAGCATTTT. It specifies CASGPPSTGGNQPQHF.